This entry concerns a single TCR beta chain. The antigen it recognizes is unknown. Base quality data are lacking; no much larger clone is found one base away. The germline V gene provides CDR1 SQVTM and CDR2 ANQGSEA. Trimming takes 3 bases from V and 5 bases from J, and the germline ends sit 7 bases apart. The CDR3 holds 11 amino acids from the cysteine to the phenylalanine. Only the CDR3 DNA is retained, 33 bases long and in frame from the first base. The entry originates in a study of PD-L1 blockade in urothelial cancer (dated by TCRdb to the late 2010s). As for the study more broadly: All patients started therapy around 2014 and received atezolizumab 1,200 mg intravenously every 3 weeks. Blood samples gave median yields of around 140,000 T cells and some 84,000 unique TCRs, along with a median clonality of 0.080. Twenty-nine patients had pretreatment blood TCR-seq, about 24 had at least one posttreatment blood collection, and about 24 had tumor TCR-seq. About 85% of the roughly 30 patients were males with bladder-origin urothelial cancer, and 18 of 29 reported a prior smoking history. Progression-free survival longer than 6 months counted as durable clinical benefit, and TCR features were additionally tested against both progression-free and overall survival. Durable clinical benefit was achieved by nine patients but not by the remaining 20. Whole exome sequencing and RNA sequencing of pretreatment tumors were performed alongside TCR sequencing in the same patients. Somatic, immune and clinical correlates of response to PD-L1 blockade with atezolizumab in urothelial cancer were the focus of an exploratory multi-omic analysis. Blood samples were analyzed at two time points: 3 weeks after treatment start (second dose) and 6 weeks after treatment start. Patients had an ECOG performance status of 0 or 1 and had received between 0 and 3 prior chemotherapy regimens. Pretreatment tumor samples, along with matched peripheral blood serially collected before and after atezolizumab treatment, were subjected to TCR sequencing.

Overall study results and their limits: Small sample size (n ≈ 29) and many exploratory analyses mean the results are intended to be hypothesis-generating. Patients with durable benefit showed greater expansion of tumor-associated TCR clones in peripheral blood 3 weeks after starting treatment (n of about 20, p = 0.022). A pretreatment peripheral blood TCR clonality below the median was linked to improved progression-free and overall survival.

The time point label of this sample denotes: pretreatment peripheral blood. The cohort comprised 29 patients with locally advanced or metastatic urothelial carcinoma treated at Memorial Sloan Kettering on a trial protocol. Peripheral blood mononuclear cells were collected from each patient pretreatment and during treatment, giving between 1 and 8 total time points per patient. The Qiagen DNeasy Blood extraction kit was used to purify genomic DNA from total PBMCs and tumor samples. PBMCs were collected pretreatment and during treatment, and were isolated and stored as previously described. Synthetic TCR analog templates were spiked into each PCR so that absolute template abundance could be estimated from read counts. Using the immunoSEQ assay, TCRbeta CDR3 regions were amplified from genomic DNA with bias-controlled V and J gene primers. Sequencing of rearranged TCRbeta segments was performed at approximately 20X coverage. Per the source publication's procedure: Clustering was used to correct sequencing errors, and CDR3s were annotated against IMGT to assign V, D and J genes. Only productive TCRbeta rearrangements were used in downstream analyses, excluding out-of-frame or stop-codon sequences. To compute clonality, Shannon entropy was normalized by the log of the number of unique productive sequences and then subtracted from one. Fisher's exact test with Benjamini-Hochberg correction, using a cutoff of adjusted p below 0.01, was how clones that differed between time points or between blood and tumor were identified. TCRdb retrieved this table from immuneACCESS and kept in-frame rearrangements only. Not all clones are present; in checked studies, unresolved V genes account for under half, and no reason is known for the remainder. That table furnishes V, J and clone size, whereas the DNA furnished D and trimming. This sample comprises under 55,000 clones, about 81% of them detected only once. The ten largest account for roughly 3.3% of the sample.

Here the chain combines TRBV29-1 and TRBJ2-5, and the D gene may be TRBD2, 5 bases matching. Sequencing used PBMCs, obtained around atezolizumab (anti-PD-L1) treatment. This clonotype was sampled from a man in his 70s with urothelial cancer. The CDR3 amino acid sequence is: CSVEERETQYF. The DNA is as follows: TGCAGCGTTGAGGAGCGGGAGACCCAGTACTTC.